This TCR beta chain was observed in a study of B cell selection in AIRE deficiency. In the original analysis: Treg pools: 55,000 to 60,000 distinct patient, under 100,000 donor TCRbeta sequences. Some clones are missing from TCRdb's copy, which holds only in-frame ones; the method was immunoSEQ multiplex PCR. V and J calls and clone size follow that table, whereas D and trimming were derived from the DNA. The top ten hold 2% of the sample, which has 20,000 to 25,000 clones, 94% seen once. V was pared by 2 bases and J by 4 bases, with 7 bases of the junction left unmatched. Germline V lookup: CDR1 SGDLS, CDR2 YYNGEE. The CDR3 is made up of 15 amino acids. Regulatory T cells were sorted as CD4+CD25hiCD127low/negative. Whole-study findings and limits: About 33% of healthy-donor shared Treg TCRbeta sequences appeared in patient Tconv cells. TCRbeta-only data showed roughly a third of shared healthy Treg sequences in healthy Tconv. Of about 4,000 shared Treg TCRbeta sequences, 30% to 35% were healthy-only, just under 9.5% patient-only.

On this clone itself: What it binds is unknown.

V gene TRBV9 combines with J gene TRBJ1-2; TRBD1 matches at 8 bases. The source is a human donor with AIRE deficiency. The sample was Tregs sorted from PBMCs. The chain's CDR3 is CASSVEGQGLYGYTF. CDR3 bases: TGTGCCAGCAGCGTCGAAGGACAGGGCCTCTATGGCTACACCTTC.